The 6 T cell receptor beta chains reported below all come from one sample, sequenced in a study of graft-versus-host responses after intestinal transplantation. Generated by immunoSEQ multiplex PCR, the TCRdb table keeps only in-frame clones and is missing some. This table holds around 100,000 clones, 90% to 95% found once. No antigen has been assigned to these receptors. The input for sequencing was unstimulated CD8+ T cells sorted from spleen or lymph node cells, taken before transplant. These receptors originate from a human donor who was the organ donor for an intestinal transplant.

DNA of the CDR3: TGTGCCAGCAGCTCTGACGACAGCGCCCGCGGGTACTATGGCTACACCTTC. Its protein product is CASSSDDSARGYYGYTF. This rearrangement joins TRBV9 to TRBJ1-2; TRBD1 is a possible D gene (5 bases). The CDR3 spans 17 residues. Trimming took off 4 bases at V and 3 bases at J, with 22 bases between the two ends. Germline values: CDR1 SGDLS, CDR2 YYNGEE.

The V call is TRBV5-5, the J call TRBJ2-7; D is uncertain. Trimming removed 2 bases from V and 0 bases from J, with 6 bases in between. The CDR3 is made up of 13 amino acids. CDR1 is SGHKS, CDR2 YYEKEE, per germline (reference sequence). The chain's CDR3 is CASSFRISYEQYF. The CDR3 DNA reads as TGTGCCAGCAGCTTTCGCATCTCCTACGAGCAGTACTTC.

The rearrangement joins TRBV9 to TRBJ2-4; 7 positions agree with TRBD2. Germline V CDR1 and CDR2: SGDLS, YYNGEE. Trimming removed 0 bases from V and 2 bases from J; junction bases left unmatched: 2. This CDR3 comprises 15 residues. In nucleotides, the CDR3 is TGTGCCAGCAGCGTAGGGGGGACTACCAAAAACATTCAGTACTTC. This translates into CASSVGGTTKNIQYF.

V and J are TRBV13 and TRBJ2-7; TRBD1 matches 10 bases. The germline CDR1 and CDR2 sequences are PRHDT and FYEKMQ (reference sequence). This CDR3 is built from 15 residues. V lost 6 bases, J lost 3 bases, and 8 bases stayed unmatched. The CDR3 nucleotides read TGTGCCAGCAGTTCTCCCGGGACAGGGGACTACGAGCAGTACTTC. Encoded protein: CASSSPGTGDYEQYF.

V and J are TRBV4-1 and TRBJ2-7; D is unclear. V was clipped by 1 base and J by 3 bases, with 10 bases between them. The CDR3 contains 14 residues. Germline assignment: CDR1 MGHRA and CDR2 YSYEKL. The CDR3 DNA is TGCGCCAGCAGCCAAGGATCGAGTAGCTACGAGCAGTACTTC. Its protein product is CASSQGSSSYEQYF.

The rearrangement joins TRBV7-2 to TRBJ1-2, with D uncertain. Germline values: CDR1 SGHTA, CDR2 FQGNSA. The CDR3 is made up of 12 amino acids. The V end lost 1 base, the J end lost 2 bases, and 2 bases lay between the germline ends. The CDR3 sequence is CASSLGNYGYTF. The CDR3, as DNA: TGTGCCAGCAGCTTAGGGAACTATGGCTACACCTTC.